This T cell receptor beta chain was recorded in a study of blood T cell repertoires in COVID-19. Turning to the study itself: Donors in the United States, Italy and Spain gave samples during acute or convalescent COVID-19. Sources were T cells, B-cell-depleted T cells, or PBMCs; the material itself was cDNA or gDNA.

Unmatched junction bases numbered 6, after V lost 3 bases and J lost 0 bases. The CDR3 covers 17 residues. CDR1 is SGHNT and CDR2 is YYREEE in the germline V gene (reference sequence). In the study's own analysis: Estimated nucleated cell counts came from reference gene primer amplification. Assay used: immunoSEQ multiplex PCR; TCRdb lists only in-frame clones, some missing. The V and J calls and clone size were taken over from that table, and D and trimming were inferred from the DNA. The sample carries 150,000 to 200,000 clones, around 80% recorded once. This TCR was recovered from a man aged 55 to 70 with acute or convalescent COVID-19. Specimen: peripheral blood. The gene calls are TRBV5-4 and TRBJ2-5; 12 bases are a match to TRBD2. CDR3 nucleotide sequence: TGTGCCAGCAGCTCCTCCACTAGCGGGGGGTACCAAGAGACCCAGTACTTC. Protein: CASSSSTSGGYQETQYF. The full variable domain, its missing parts supplied by reference TRBV5-4 and TRBJ2-5, is ETGVTQSPTHLIKTRGQQVTLRCSSQSGHNTVSWYQQALGQGPQFIFQYYREEENGRGNFPPRFSGLQFPNYSSELNVNALELDDSALYLCASSSSTSGGYQETQYFGPGTRLLVL.